Following are 22 T cell receptor beta chains from one sample sequenced in a study of shared clonotypes between healthy human individuals. The data were produced by immunoSEQ multiplex PCR, yet TCRdb's version contains in-frame clones alone and is incomplete. The repertoire holds 300,000 to 400,000 clones, with more than 60% as singletons. Sequencing input: memory CD4+ T cells sorted from blood. Subset reported: CD45RA-negative fraction. These receptors originate from a young man in good health.

The chain carries TRBV7-9 and TRBJ2-1; TRBD2 aligns across 10 bases. The V gene's germline CDR1 is SEHNR and CDR2 FQNEAQ (reference sequence). This CDR3 contains 17 residues. Unmatched junction bases numbered 14, after V lost 4 bases and J lost 8 bases. CDR3 coding DNA: TGTGCCAGCAGCTCATCCCTAAGTAGCGGGAGGTGGGATGAGCAGTTCTTC. The encoded protein is CASSSSLSSGRWDEQFF.

The V and J genes are TRBV2 and TRBJ2-3; 7 bases align to TRBD1. Germline trimming cut 7 bases from V and 7 bases from J; bases unmatched to any gene: 17. Germline lookup yields CDR1 SNHLY and CDR2 FYNNEI. The CDR3 has 16 amino acids. This CDR3 reads CASTEEGAAMGNTQYF. The CDR3 bases are TGTGCCAGCACCGAAGAGGGGGCGGCGATGGGGAATACGCAGTATTTT.

V usage is TRBV6-4 and J usage is TRBJ2-2; the match to TRBD1 covers 8 bases. This CDR3 contains 18 residues. V trimming: 0 bases; J trimming: 4 bases; junction bases outside the gene matches: 10. Germline CDR1 and CDR2: MRHNA and SNTAGT. The DNA for the CDR3 is TGTGCCAGCAGTGACTCGAAACAGGGGGGAATAGGCACCGGGGAGCTGTTTTTT. Its protein is CASSDSKQGGIGTGELFF.

The rearrangement links TRBV28 to TRBJ2-7; the D gene is possibly TRBD2 (5 bases). Germline values: CDR1 MDHEN, CDR2 SYDVKM. The ends were cut back, 3 bases at V and 3 bases at J, with 18 bases in the middle. This CDR3 region has 16 residues. This CDR3 reads CASSLAGDREGYEQYF. The CDR3 DNA reads TGTGCCAGCAGTTTGGCCGGGGATCGGGAAGGCTACGAGCAGTACTTC.

A note on this clone: A read error may produce the germline difference seen at one junction end. V is TRBV6-5 and J is TRBJ2-2; 12 bases are shared with TRBD2. Germline assignment: CDR1 MNHEY and CDR2 SVGAGI. The CDR3 has 15 amino acids. CDR3 loop: CAGSLTSGRTGELFF. In nucleotides, the CDR3 is TGTGCCGGCAGCCTCACTAGCGGGAGGACCGGGGAGCTGTTTTTT.

This clone showed up just once. The rearrangement uses TRBV5-3 and TRBJ1-5; D gene uncertain. TRBV5-3 qualifies as an ORF whose function is uncertain. Trimming took 1 base from V and 1 from J, leaving 6 bases between them. There are 14 residues in the CDR3. The CDR3, as DNA: TGTGCCAGAAGCTTGAGGCGGAGCAATCAGCCCCAGCATTTT. It is translated as CARSLRRSNQPQHF.

The CDR3 region has the DNA TGTGCCATCAGGGGGGACAGGGGCCGTTCAGACACTGAAGCTTTCTTT. Protein sequence: CAIRGDRGRSDTEAFF. This rearrangement joins TRBV10-3 to TRBJ1-1, with TRBD1 matching 10 bases. The length of the CDR3 is 16 residues. Germline values: CDR1 ENHRY, CDR2 SYGVKD. Trimming cost V 6 bases and J 3 bases; bases outside gene matches: 10.

This clone appeared a single time. The chain's CDR3 is CASSLGGVSSEQFF. The CDR3 bases are TGCGCCAGCAGCTTGGGCGGGGTTTCCAGTGAGCAGTTCTTC. The J gene is TRBJ2-1, the V gene TRBV5-1, with D possibly matching TRBD2 (6 bases). The CDR3 is 14 amino acids. Germline V gene data show CDR1 as SGHRS and CDR2 as YFSETQ. Trimming removed 0 bases from V and 9 bases from J, with 13 bases in between.

J is TRBJ2-2 and V is TRBV7-8; tentative D call: TRBD2 (5 bases). The germline CDR1 and CDR2 sequences are SGHVS and FQNEAQ. Trimming pared 7 bases from V and 4 bases from J, leaving 22 bases between. The CDR3 sequence is 17 residues long. For the CDR3, the DNA is TGTGCCAGCAAGAGGGCAGGAAGCGTAAGGGCCACCGGGGAGCTGTTTTTT. Protein sequence: CASKRAGSVRATGELFF. The entire variable domain, with the rest obtained from reference TRBV7-8 and TRBJ2-2, is as follows: GAGVSQSPRYKVAKRGQDVALRCDPISGHVSLFWYQQALGQGPEFLTYFQNEAQLDKSGLPSDRFFAERPEGSVSTLKIQRTQQEDSAVYLCASKRAGSVRATGELFFGEGSRLTVL.

The rearrangement uses TRBV30 and TRBJ1-4; TRBD1 matches 7 bases. V gave up 0 bases and J gave up 7 bases; unmatched junction bases: 14. The CDR3 totals 17 residues. The germline V gene has CDR1 GTSNPN and CDR2 SVGIG (reference sequence). Here the CDR3 reads CAWSVYPSGTDSEKLFF. Written as DNA, the CDR3 is TGTGCCTGGAGTGTCTATCCATCCGGGACAGACTCTGAAAAACTGTTTTTT.

The chain links TRBV5-5 to TRBJ2-5; no clear D. TRBJ2-7 explains the end of the DNA better; the J call may be wrong. This CDR3 is 13 amino acids long. Germline values: CDR1 SGHKS, CDR2 YYEKEE (reference sequence). The CDR3 DNA reads TGTGCCAGCAGCATCGGAGCATTCTACGAGCAGTACTTC. Its translation is CASSIGAFYEQYF.

This clone was counted a single time. This chain connects TRBV10-1 to TRBJ2-7, with 12 bases that match TRBD2. The CDR3 is 13 residues long. The germline gives CDR1 WNHNN, CDR2 SYGVQD (reference sequence). Trimming took 5 bases from V and 6 from J; bases not matched to a gene: 2. The CDR3 sequence: CASSPGLAGEQYF. DNA for the CDR3: TGCGCCAGCAGTCCGGGACTAGCGGGCGAGCAGTACTTC.

The rearrangement uses TRBV6-1 and TRBJ2-1, with TRBD1 as a possible D gene (6 bases). From germline, CDR1 is MNHNS and CDR2 SASEGT. The CDR3 totals 14 residues. Trimming took 10 bases from V and 3 from J, leaving 16 bases between them. This CDR3 reads CATRQVSLYNEQFF. CDR3 DNA: TGTGCCACAAGACAGGTTAGTCTCTACAATGAGCAGTTCTTC.

The rearrangement uses TRBV5-1 and TRBJ2-1; 7 nucleotides match TRBD1. Germline trimming cut 6 bases from V and 3 bases from J; bases unmatched to any gene: 12. This CDR3 spans 16 amino acids. Germline CDR1 and CDR2: SGHRS and YFSETQ. The CDR3 region has the DNA TGCGCCAGCACCGAGTACAGGGGCTCGTACTACAATGAGCAGTTCTTC. Its translation: CASTEYRGSYYNEQFF.

This chain links TRBV5-4 with TRBJ2-1; TRBD2 matches 11 bases. Trimming took 2 bases from V and 7 from J; bases not matched to a gene: 2. The length of the CDR3 is 14 residues. CDR1 and CDR2 (germline): SGHNT, YYREEE (reference sequence). CDR3 sequence reads: CASSLTSGRNEQFF. CDR3 sequence (DNA): TGTGCCAGCAGCTTAACTAGCGGGAGAAATGAGCAGTTCTTC. The full variable domain, in which reference TRBV5-4 and TRBJ2-1 provide the parts outside the CDR3, is ETGVTQSPTHLIKTRGQQVTLRCSSQSGHNTVSWYQQALGQGPQFIFQYYREEENGRGNFPPRFSGLQFPNYSSELNVNALELDDSALYLCASSLTSGRNEQFFGPGTRLTVL.

This chain links TRBV21-1 with TRBJ2-1; TRBD2 is taken as the D call from the table, unchecked against the DNA. TRBV21-1 is described as a pseudogene. The CDR3 loop spans 15 amino acids. The CDR3 sequence is CASSKVAGEDHEQFF. The CDR3 DNA reads TGTGCCAGCAGCAAAGTAGCGGGAGAAGACCATGAGCAGTTCTTC.

Worth noting for this clone: The sample holds other DNA sequences that translate to the same CDR3. The CDR3 protein is CASSPEGTGELFF. CDR3 coding DNA: TGTGCCAGCAGTCCGGAGGGAACCGGGGAGCTGTTTTTT. V and J are TRBV7-9 and TRBJ2-2, with D possibly matching TRBD2 (6 bases). The germline V gene has CDR1 SEHNR and CDR2 FQNEAQ (reference sequence). V was trimmed by 6 bases and J by 5 bases, leaving 10 bases between them. The CDR3 totals 13 residues.

Of note for this clone: This sample includes further DNA sequences coding for the same CDR3. V and J are TRBV9 and TRBJ1-1, with D perhaps TRBD1 (5 bases). CDR3 length equals 15 residues. V was trimmed by 2 bases and J by 0 bases, leaving 11 bases between them. Per germline, CDR1 SGDLS and CDR2 YYNGEE. The CDR3 region is CASSVGGAVNTEAFF. CDR3 nucleotide sequence: TGTGCCAGCAGCGTGGGGGGAGCGGTGAACACTGAAGCTTTCTTT.

In the case of this clone: The junction departs from the called germline gene at one end, perhaps through a read error. The genes are TRBV2 and TRBJ1-2; D unclear. This CDR3 is built from 11 residues. Germline CDR1 reads SNHLY; CDR2 reads FYNNEI. The CDR3 coding sequence is TGTGCCAGCCACCGAACGGAATTACAGAGGTTC. Translation: CASHRTELQRF.

This clone was detected only a few times. CDR3 in amino acids: CASSEGDGSGRVADTQYF. CDR3 coding DNA: TGTGCCAGCAGTGAAGGGGATGGTAGCGGGAGGGTCGCAGATACGCAGTATTTT. The chain couples TRBV6-1 to TRBJ2-3; 11 nucleotides match TRBD2. Germline V gene lookup returns CDR1 MNHNS and CDR2 SASEGT. CDR3 length: 18 residues. V dropped 1 base and J dropped 4; count of bases not matched to a gene: 10.

This clone was seen ten or more times. The chain uses TRBV30 and TRBJ2-4; no clear D. Germline V CDR1 and CDR2: GTSNPN, SVGIG (reference sequence). V dropped 1 base and J dropped 4 bases, with 2 bases sitting between them. This CDR3 comprises 11 residues. The CDR3 DNA reads as TGTGCCTGGAGTGAGAAAAACATTCAGTACTTC. Translation: CAWSEKNIQYF.

The chain joins TRBV25-1 to TRBJ1-1; 9 nucleotides line up with TRBD1. The CDR3 is made up of 14 amino acids. Trimming took 6 bases from V and 5 from J; bases not matched to a gene: 7. The germline V gene has CDR1 MGHDK and CDR2 SYGVNS. DNA of the CDR3: TGTGCCAGCAGCGGTTCGACAGGGGGGACTGAAGCTTTCTTT. Protein: CASSGSTGGTEAFF.